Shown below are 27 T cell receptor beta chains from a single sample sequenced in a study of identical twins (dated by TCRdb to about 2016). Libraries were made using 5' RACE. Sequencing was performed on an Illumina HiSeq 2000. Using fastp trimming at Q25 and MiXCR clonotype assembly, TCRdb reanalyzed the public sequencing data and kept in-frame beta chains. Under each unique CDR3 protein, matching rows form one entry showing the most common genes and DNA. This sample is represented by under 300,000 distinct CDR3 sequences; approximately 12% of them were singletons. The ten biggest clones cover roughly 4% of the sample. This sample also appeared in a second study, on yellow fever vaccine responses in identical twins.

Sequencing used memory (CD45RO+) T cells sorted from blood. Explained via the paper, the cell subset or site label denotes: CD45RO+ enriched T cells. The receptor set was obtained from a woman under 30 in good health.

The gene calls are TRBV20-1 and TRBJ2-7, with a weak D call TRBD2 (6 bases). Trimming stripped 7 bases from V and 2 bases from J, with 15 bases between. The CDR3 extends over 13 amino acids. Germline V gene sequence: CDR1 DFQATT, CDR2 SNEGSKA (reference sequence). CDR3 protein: CSVSGSGPYEQYF. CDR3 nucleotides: TGCAGTGTTTCGGGTAGCGGCCCCTACGAGCAGTACTTC.

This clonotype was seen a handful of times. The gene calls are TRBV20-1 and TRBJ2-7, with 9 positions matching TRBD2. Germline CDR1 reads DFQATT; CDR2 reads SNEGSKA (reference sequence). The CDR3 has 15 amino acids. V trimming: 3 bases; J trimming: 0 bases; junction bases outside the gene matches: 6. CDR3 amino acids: CSARETSGYSYEQYF. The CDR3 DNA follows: TGCAGTGCTAGGGAGACTAGCGGTTACTCCTACGAGCAGTACTTC.

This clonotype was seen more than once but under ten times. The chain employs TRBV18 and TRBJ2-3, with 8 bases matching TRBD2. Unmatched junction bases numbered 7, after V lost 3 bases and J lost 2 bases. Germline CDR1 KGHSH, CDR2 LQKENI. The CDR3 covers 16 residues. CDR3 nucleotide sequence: TGTGCCAGCTCACCCAAGGGACTAGTTCTCACAGATACGCAGTATTTT. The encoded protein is CASSPKGLVLTDTQYF.

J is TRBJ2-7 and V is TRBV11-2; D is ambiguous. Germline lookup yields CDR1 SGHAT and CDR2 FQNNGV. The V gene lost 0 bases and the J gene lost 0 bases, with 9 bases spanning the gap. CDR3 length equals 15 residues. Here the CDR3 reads CASSLDPQSSYEQYF. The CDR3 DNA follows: TGTGCCAGCAGCTTAGATCCCCAGTCCTCCTACGAGCAGTACTTC.

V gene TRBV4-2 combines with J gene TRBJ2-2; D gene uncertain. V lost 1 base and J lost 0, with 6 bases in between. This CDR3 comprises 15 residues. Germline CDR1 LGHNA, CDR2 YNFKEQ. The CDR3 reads CASSQGRSNTGELFF. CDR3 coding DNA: TGTGCCAGCAGCCAAGGGCGTTCGAACACCGGGGAGCTGTTTTTT.

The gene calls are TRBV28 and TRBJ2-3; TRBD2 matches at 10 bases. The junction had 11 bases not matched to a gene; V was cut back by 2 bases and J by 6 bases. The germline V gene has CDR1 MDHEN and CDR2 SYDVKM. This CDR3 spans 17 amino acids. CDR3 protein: CASSLLAGSGGADTQYF. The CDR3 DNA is TGTGCCAGCAGTTTACTAGCAGGGAGCGGGGGGGCGGATACGCAGTATTTT.

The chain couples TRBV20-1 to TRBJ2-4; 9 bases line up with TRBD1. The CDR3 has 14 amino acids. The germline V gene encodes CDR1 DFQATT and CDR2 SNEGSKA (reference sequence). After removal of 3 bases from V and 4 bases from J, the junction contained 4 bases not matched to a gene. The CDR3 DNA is TGCAGTGCTAGTCCCGGGACAGGGAAAAACATTCAGTACTTC. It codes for CSASPGTGKNIQYF.

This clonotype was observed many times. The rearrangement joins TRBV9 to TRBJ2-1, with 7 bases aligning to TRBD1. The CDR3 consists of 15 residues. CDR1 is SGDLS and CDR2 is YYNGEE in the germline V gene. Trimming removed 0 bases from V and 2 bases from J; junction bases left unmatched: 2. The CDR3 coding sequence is TGTGCCAGCAGCGTAGAGGGGACAGCCTACAATGAGCAGTTCTTC. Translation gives CASSVEGTAYNEQFF. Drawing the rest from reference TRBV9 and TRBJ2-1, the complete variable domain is DSGVTQTPKHLITATGQRVTLRCSPRSGDLSVYWYQQSLDQGLQFLIQYYNGEERAKGNILERFSAQQFPDLHSELNLSSLELGDSALYFCASSVEGTAYNEQFFGPGTRLTVL.

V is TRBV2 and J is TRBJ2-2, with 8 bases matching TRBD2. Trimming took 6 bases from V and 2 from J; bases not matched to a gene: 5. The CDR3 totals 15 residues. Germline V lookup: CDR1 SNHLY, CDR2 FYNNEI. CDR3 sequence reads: CASRAGASNTGELFF. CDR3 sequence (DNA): TGTGCCAGCAGAGCGGGGGCCTCTAACACCGGGGAGCTGTTTTTT. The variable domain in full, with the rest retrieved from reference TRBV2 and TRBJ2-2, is EPEVTQTPSHQVTQMGQEVILRCVPISNHLYFYWYRQILGQKVEFLVSFYNNEISEKSEIFDDQFSVERPDGSNFTLKIRSTKLEDSAMYFCASRAGASNTGELFFGEGSRLTVL.

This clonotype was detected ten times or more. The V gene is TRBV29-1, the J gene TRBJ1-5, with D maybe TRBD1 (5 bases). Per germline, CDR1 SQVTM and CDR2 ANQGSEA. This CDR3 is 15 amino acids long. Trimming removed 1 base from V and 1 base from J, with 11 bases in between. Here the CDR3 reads CSVEGRGWSNQPQHF. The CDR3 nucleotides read TGCAGCGTTGAAGGGAGGGGTTGGAGCAATCAGCCCCAGCATTTT. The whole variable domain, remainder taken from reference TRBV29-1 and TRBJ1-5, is SAVISQKPSRDICQRGTSLTIQCQVDSQVTMMFWYRQQPGQSLTLIATANQGSEATYESGFVIDKFPISRPNLTFSTLTVSNMSPEDSSIYLCSVEGRGWSNQPQHFGDGTRLSIL.

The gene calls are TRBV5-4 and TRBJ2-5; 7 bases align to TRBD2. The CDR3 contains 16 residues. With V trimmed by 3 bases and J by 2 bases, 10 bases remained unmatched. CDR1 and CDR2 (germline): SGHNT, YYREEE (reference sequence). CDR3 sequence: CASSSPGLPTQETQYF. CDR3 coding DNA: TGTGCCAGCAGCTCTCCGGGACTACCAACTCAAGAGACCCAGTACTTC.

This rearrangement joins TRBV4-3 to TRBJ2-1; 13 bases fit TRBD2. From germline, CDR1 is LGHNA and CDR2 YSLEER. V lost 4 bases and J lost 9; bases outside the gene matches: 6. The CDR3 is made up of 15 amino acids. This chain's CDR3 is CASSLGTSGILEQFF. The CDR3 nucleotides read TGCGCCAGCAGCCTCGGGACTAGCGGGATCCTTGAGCAGTTCTTC.

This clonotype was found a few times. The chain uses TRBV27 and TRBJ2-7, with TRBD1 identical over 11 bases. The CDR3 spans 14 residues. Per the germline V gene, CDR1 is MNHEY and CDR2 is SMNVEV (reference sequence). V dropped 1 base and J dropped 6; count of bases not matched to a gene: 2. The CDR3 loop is CASSLWGTGGEQYF. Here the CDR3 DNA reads TGTGCCAGCAGTTTATGGGGGACAGGGGGCGAGCAGTACTTC.

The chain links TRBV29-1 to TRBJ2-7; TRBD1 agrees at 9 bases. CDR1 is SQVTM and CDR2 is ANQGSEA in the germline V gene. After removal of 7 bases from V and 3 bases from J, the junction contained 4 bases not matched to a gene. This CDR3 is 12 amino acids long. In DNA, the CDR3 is TGCAGCGCCAAGGACAGGGGCTACGAGCAGTACTTC. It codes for CSAKDRGYEQYF.

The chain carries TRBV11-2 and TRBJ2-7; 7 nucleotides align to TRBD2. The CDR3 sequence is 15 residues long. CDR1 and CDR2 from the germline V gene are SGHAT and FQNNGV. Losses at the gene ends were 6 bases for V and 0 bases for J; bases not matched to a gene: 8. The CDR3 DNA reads TGTGCCAGCAGTCCACTAGCGCTAAGCTCCTACGAGCAGTACTTC. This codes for CASSPLALSSYEQYF.

The CDR3 DNA follows: TGTGCCAGCAGCCAAGTAATGTCAGGTGGCTATGGCTACACCTTC. This gives the protein CASSQVMSGGYGYTF. The V and J genes are TRBV3-1 and TRBJ1-2, with unresolved D. Germline V gene lookup returns CDR1 LGHDT and CDR2 YNNKEL (reference sequence). There are 15 residues in the CDR3. The V and J ends lost 1 base and 4 bases respectively, with 13 bases between them.

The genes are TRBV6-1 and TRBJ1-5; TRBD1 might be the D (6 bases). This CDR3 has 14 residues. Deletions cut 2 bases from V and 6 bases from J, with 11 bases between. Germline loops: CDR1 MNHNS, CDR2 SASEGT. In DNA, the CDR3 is TGTGCCAGCAGTGAACAAAAGGGGGGTCAGCCCCAGCATTTT. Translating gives CASSEQKGGQPQHF.

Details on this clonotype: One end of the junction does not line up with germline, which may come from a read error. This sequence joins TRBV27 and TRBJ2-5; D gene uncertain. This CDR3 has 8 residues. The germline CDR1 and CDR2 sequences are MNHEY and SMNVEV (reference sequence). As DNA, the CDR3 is TGTGCCAGCAGTTTATACCCTTTC. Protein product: CASSLYPF.

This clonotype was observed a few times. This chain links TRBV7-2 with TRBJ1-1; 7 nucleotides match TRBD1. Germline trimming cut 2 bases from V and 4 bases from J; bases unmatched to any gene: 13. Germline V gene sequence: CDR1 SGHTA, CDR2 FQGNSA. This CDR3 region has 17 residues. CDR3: CASSLRPQGGHGTEAFF. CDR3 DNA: TGTGCCAGCAGCTTACGCCCCCAGGGGGGGCATGGCACTGAAGCTTTCTTT.

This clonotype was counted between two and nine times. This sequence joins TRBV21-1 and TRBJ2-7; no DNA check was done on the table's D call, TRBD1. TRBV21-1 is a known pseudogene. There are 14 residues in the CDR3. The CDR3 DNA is TGTGCCAGCAGAGGACAGGGGGCATCCTACGAGCAGTACTTC. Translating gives CASRGQGASYEQYF.

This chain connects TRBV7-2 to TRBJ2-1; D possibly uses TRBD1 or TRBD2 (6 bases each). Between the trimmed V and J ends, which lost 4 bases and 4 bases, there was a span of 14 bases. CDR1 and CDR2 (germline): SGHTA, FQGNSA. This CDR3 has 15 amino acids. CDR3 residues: CASSWGASEYNEQFF. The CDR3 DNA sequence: TGTGCCAGCAGCTGGGGGGCTAGCGAGTACAATGAGCAGTTCTTC. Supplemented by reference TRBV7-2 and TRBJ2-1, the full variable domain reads GAGVSQSPSNKVTEKGKDVELRCDPISGHTALYWYRQSLGQGLEFLIYFQGNSAPDKSGLPSDRFSAERTGGSVSTLTIQRTQQEDSAVYLCASSWGASEYNEQFFGPGTRLTVL.

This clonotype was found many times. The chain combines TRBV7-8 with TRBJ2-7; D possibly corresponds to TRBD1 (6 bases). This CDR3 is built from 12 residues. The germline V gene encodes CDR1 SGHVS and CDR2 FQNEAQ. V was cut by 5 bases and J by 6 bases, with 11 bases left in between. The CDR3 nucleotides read TGTGCCAGCAGCGGGAACAGGGTCGAGCAGTACTTC. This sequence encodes CASSGNRVEQYF. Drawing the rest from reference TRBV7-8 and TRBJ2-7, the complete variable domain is GAGVSQSPRYKVAKRGQDVALRCDPISGHVSLFWYQQALGQGPEFLTYFQNEAQLDKSGLPSDRFFAERPEGSVSTLKIQRTQQEDSAVYLCASSGNRVEQYFGPGTRLTVT.

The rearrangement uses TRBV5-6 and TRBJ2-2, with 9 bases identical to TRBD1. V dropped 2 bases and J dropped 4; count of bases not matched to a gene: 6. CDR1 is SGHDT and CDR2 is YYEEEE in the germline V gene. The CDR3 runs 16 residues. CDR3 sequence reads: CASSFWDRATTGELFF. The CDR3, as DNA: TGTGCCAGCAGCTTCTGGGACAGGGCGACCACCGGGGAGCTGTTTTTT.

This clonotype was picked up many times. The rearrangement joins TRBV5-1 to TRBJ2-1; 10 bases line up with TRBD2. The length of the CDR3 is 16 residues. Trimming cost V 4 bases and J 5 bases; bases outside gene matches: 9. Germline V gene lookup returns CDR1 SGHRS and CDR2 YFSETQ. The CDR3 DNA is TGCGCCAGCAGCGCTACTTCTAGCGGGGGAGACAATGAGCAGTTCTTC. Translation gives CASSATSSGGDNEQFF.

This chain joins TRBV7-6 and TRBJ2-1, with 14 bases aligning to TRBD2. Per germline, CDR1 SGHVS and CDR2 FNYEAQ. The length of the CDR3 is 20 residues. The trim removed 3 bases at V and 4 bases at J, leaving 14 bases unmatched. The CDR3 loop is CASSFRPTSGRERPYNEQFF. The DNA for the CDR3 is TGTGCCAGCAGCTTCCGGCCGACTAGCGGGAGGGAAAGACCTTACAATGAGCAGTTCTTC.

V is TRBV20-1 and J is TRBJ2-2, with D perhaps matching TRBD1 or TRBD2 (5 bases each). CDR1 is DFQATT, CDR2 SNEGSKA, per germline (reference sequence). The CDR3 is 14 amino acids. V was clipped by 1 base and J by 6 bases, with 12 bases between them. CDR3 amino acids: CSARGGSSAGELFF. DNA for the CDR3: TGCAGTGCTAGAGGGGGGAGTTCGGCCGGGGAGCTGTTTTTT.

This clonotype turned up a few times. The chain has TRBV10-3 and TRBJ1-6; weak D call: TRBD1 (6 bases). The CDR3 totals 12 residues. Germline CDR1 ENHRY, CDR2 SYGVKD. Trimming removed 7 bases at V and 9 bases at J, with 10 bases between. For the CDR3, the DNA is TGTGCCATCAAAACAGGGAGTTCACCCCTCCACTTT. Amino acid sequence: CAIKTGSSPLHF.